This T cell receptor (beta chain) originates from a study of shared clonotypes between healthy human individuals. Trimming removed 6 bases from V and 1 base from J; junction bases left unmatched: 7. The CDR3 runs 15 residues. Looked up from germline, CDR1 is MNHNS and CDR2 is SASEGT. Worth noting for this clone: The antigen is unknown.

There were no recent acute infections or vaccinations among the donors, who were healthy HIV-negative adults. Study observations and caveats: Sorted-subset sequencing was shown by rarefaction to be incomplete despite large depth.

TCRdb's copy holds only in-frame clones and misses some; the assay was immunoSEQ multiplex PCR. The sample lists around 720,000 clones, 73% occurring once. V usage is TRBV6-1 and J usage is TRBJ2-3, with TRBD2 identical over 7 bases. Specimen: memory CD4+ T cells sorted from blood. Documented subset: CD45RA-negative fraction. This sequence was found in a woman aged 25 to 45 in good health. The CDR3 DNA reads TGTGCCAGCAGGACTAGCAGGTTAGGCACAGATACGCAGTATTTT. Protein sequence: CASRTSRLGTDTQYF.